This TCR beta chain was documented in a study of shared clonotypes between healthy human individuals. Study overall: The people who gave samples were a couple of women and a few men aged 18 to 49. Overall study results and limits: Memory subsets generally showed lower estimated richness than naive subsets. Clonotypes not shared had lower generation probabilities than those common to all four donors.

The authors loaded around 200 ng DNA, about 30,000 T cell genomes, into sorted-subset replicate PCRs. Profiled with immunoSEQ multiplex PCR; TCRdb holds only in-frame clones, not every one. The data contain about 79,000 clones, 60% to 70% of them singletons. CDR1 SEHNR and CDR2 FQNEAQ come from the germline V gene (reference sequence). This CDR3 has 11 residues. V lost 4 bases and J lost 13, with 13 bases in between. Of note for this clone: As yet, its antigen is unknown.

This receptor was taken from a man aged 25 to 40 in good health. This chain joins TRBV7-9 and TRBJ2-5; D is uncertain. The sequenced sample was memory CD8+ T cells sorted from blood. As for subset: CD45RO+ cells pooled with CCR7-negative TemRA cells. CDR3 residues: CASSYLISWYF. The CDR3 DNA reads TGTGCCAGCAGCTACCTTATTTCATGGTACTTC.